Below, 32 T cell receptor beta chains from the same sample are listed, as sequenced in a study of molecular identifiers for immune sequencing clone quantification (dated by TCRdb to the late 2010s). The method behind the library was PCR. Instrument on record: Illumina HiSeq 4000. Starting from the raw public reads, TCRdb applied fastp trimming at Q25, assembled clones with MiXCR and retained in-frame beta chains. CDR3 protein sequences are deduplicated, and each keeps its most common genes and DNA. This sample has about 10,000 distinct CDR3 sequences in its table, and over 15% of those were observed once. Approximately 2% of the sample comes from the top ten. Sequences were obtained from naive CD8+ T cells from blood, with Jurkat cell RNA spiked in. What the cell subset or site label conveys for this sample: FACS-sorted CD8+CD4-CCR7+CD45RA+ naive T cells. These receptors were taken from a human donor in good health. Some libraries in this study had Jurkat cell RNA spiked in.

This clonotype is labeled as medium-sized (0.01 to 0.1%). This chain links TRBV4-3 with TRBJ2-6; D may be TRBD1 (7 bases). The germline V gene has CDR1 LGHNA and CDR2 YSLEER. The CDR3 has 18 amino acids. The V and J ends lost 4 bases and 0 bases respectively, with 16 bases between them. CDR3 protein: CASSPWGDSGSGANVLTF. The CDR3 nucleotides are TGCGCCAGCAGCCCCTGGGGGGACAGTGGCTCTGGGGCCAACGTCCTGACTTTC.

This clonotype is judged medium-sized. The J gene is TRBJ1-1, the V gene TRBV29-1; unclear D gene. Between the trimmed V and J ends, which lost 6 bases and 4 bases, there was a span of 6 bases. CDR1 and CDR2 from the germline V gene are SQVTM and ANQGSEA. This CDR3 is 10 amino acids long. The DNA of the CDR3 is TGCAGCGTAGAGTTCACTGAAGCTTTCTTT. Residues: CSVEFTEAFF.

The chain employs TRBV9 and TRBJ2-1, with 8 bases that match TRBD2. The CDR3 runs to 19 residues. Germline V CDR1 and CDR2: SGDLS, YYNGEE. The trim removed 0 bases at V and 4 bases at J, leaving 15 bases unmatched. The CDR3 nucleotides are TGTGCCAGCAGCGTAGACCCGACTAGCGCAGGAAGAATATACAATGAGCAGTTCTTC. This gives the protein CASSVDPTSAGRIYNEQFF.

Sample share makes this clonotype medium-sized (0.01 to 0.1%). The chain combines TRBV28 with TRBJ2-5; D is ambiguous. Germline V gene sequence: CDR1 MDHEN, CDR2 SYDVKM. The CDR3 loop spans 16 amino acids. V dropped 4 bases and J dropped 0 bases, with 15 bases sitting between them. The CDR3 here is CASSYPRRSNQETQYF. The CDR3 nucleotides are TGTGCCAGCAGTTACCCCCGCAGATCTAACCAAGAGACCCAGTACTTC.

This clonotype occurred many times. This sequence joins TRBV27 and TRBJ2-3, with D possibly being TRBD1 or TRBD2 (5 bases each). The CDR3 loop spans 14 amino acids. Trimming left V 5 bases short and J 12 bases short, with 21 bases between. The germline V gene encodes CDR1 MNHEY and CDR2 SMNVEV (reference sequence). Here the CDR3 reads CASSPDLRGQSQYF. CDR3 in DNA: TGTGCCAGCAGTCCGGACCTGAGGGGTCAGAGTCAGTATTTT.

Sample share makes this clonotype medium-sized (0.01 to 0.1%). The chain recombines TRBV13 with TRBJ2-1; D remains ambiguous. The V gene's germline CDR1 is PRHDT and CDR2 FYEKMQ (reference sequence). Trimming took off 0 bases at V and 10 bases at J, with 10 bases between the two ends. The CDR3 length is 13 residues. This CDR3 reads CASSLGRSGEQFF. The CDR3 bases are TGTGCCAGCAGCTTAGGCCGATCGGGCGAGCAGTTCTTC.

This clonotype was counted between two and nine times. The genes are TRBV7-8 and TRBJ2-5; 11 nucleotides align to TRBD2. J lost 3 bases, V lost 5 bases, and 14 bases had no gene match. The CDR3 is made up of 18 amino acids. Germline values: CDR1 SGHVS, CDR2 FQNEAQ. CDR3 protein: CASSTNALYSGREETQYF. The CDR3 coding sequence is TGTGCCAGCAGCACAAATGCCTTGTATAGCGGGAGGGAAGAGACCCAGTACTTC.

Relative to its sample, this clonotype is medium-sized. As DNA, the CDR3 is TGCGCCAGCCGCCAGGGAGGGATCTGGAACGAGCAGTACTTC. Translation gives CASRQGGIWNEQYF. V is TRBV23-1 and J is TRBJ2-7; 7 bases map to TRBD2. TRBV23-1 is an open reading frame, and its role is uncertain. V shed 8 bases and J 5 bases; nucleotides not matched to a gene: 12. The CDR3 covers 14 residues.

This clonotype was detected many times. J is TRBJ1-1 and V is TRBV5-6; unclear D gene. The length of the CDR3 is 12 residues. From germline, CDR1 is SGHDT and CDR2 YYEEEE. Trimming removed 2 bases at V and 4 bases at J, with 6 bases between. As DNA, the CDR3 is TGTGCCAGCAGCTTTATGACCACTGAAGCTTTCTTT. Its translation: CASSFMTTEAFF.

As concerns this clonotype: One base away lies a much larger clone, so this may be a sequencing read error. The chain has TRBV6-2 or TRBV6-3 and TRBJ1-1, with 7 bases lining up with TRBD1. CDR1 is MNHEY and CDR2 is SVGEGT in the germline V gene. This CDR3 has 15 amino acids. The CDR3 DNA reads as TGTGTCAGCAGTTACCCTCCAGGGGGGAACACTGAAGCTTTCTTT. This translates into CVSSYPPGGNTEAFF.

This clonotype was observed many times. This sequence joins TRBV4-3 and TRBJ2-3; 13 bases line up with TRBD2. V lost 0 bases and J lost 3; bases outside the gene matches: 6. Germline V gene sequence: CDR1 LGHNA, CDR2 YSLEER. There are 18 residues in the CDR3. The CDR3 sequence is CASSQETLLAGGTDTQYF. In nucleotides, the CDR3 is TGCGCCAGCAGCCAAGAAACTCTACTAGCGGGAGGGACAGATACGCAGTATTTT.

The gene calls are TRBV20-1 and TRBJ2-1; D gene unclear. Trimming shortened V by 2 bases and J by 6 bases, and 11 bases separated the two germline ends. CDR1 is DFQATT, CDR2 SNEGSKA, per germline (reference sequence). The CDR3 is 13 amino acids. CDR3 amino acids: CSARLSASNEQFF. The CDR3, as DNA: TGCAGTGCTAGATTGTCCGCCAGCAATGAGCAGTTCTTC.

This clonotype is medium-sized by share. The CDR3 here is CASSYYEGLAGESTDTQYF. DNA for the CDR3: TGTGCCAGCAGTTACTATGAGGGACTAGCGGGAGAGAGCACAGATACGCAGTATTTT. The rearrangement links TRBV6-5 to TRBJ2-3; the match to TRBD2 covers 14 bases. Germline V gene sequence: CDR1 MNHEY, CDR2 SVGAGI. The CDR3 runs 19 residues. The trim removed 1 base at V and 0 bases at J, leaving 6 bases unmatched.

This clonotype was counted ten times or more. V is TRBV27 and J is TRBJ2-3; TRBD1 aligns across 7 bases. V was pared by 2 bases and J by 3 bases, with 2 bases of the junction left unmatched. CDR3 length: 14 amino acids. Looked up from germline, CDR1 is MNHEY and CDR2 is SMNVEV (reference sequence). The CDR3 DNA reads TGTGCCAGCAGTTTAGACAGGGTAACAGATACGCAGTATTTT. It translates to CASSLDRVTDTQYF.

By frequency in the sample, this clonotype is medium-sized. J is TRBJ2-5 and V is TRBV5-6; D call uncertain. V was clipped by 2 bases and J by 7 bases, with 6 bases between them. CDR1 and CDR2 (germline): SGHDT, YYEEEE. The CDR3 is 11 residues long. The CDR3 reads CASSFGATQYF. The CDR3 DNA reads as TGTGCCAGCAGCTTCGGAGCGACCCAGTACTTC.

Of note for this clonotype: A much more abundant neighbour one base away suggests this may be a read error. The V gene is TRBV19, the J gene TRBJ2-7; 7 positions agree with TRBD1. Germline V gives CDR1 LNHDA, CDR2 SQIVND (reference sequence). CDR3 size: 13 residues. The DNA of the CDR3 is TGTGCCTGTAGTACCGGGACAGTAAACGAGCAGTACTTC. It yields the protein CACSTGTVNEQYF.

By share of the sample, this clonotype is medium-sized. The chain carries TRBV19 and TRBJ2-7; D possibly corresponds to TRBD2 (5 bases). The CDR3 sequence is 14 residues long. With 1 base removed from V and 3 bases from J, the gap between germline ends came to 10 bases. Germline assignment: CDR1 LNHDA and CDR2 SQIVND (reference sequence). The CDR3 reads CASSIATGDYEQYF. The CDR3 region has the DNA TGTGCCAGTAGTATAGCGACCGGGGACTACGAGCAGTACTTC.

Notes on this clonotype: This clone may be a read error of a much larger clone one base away. The J gene is TRBJ1-3, the V gene TRBV13; D not certain. The CDR3 is 13 residues long. The germline V gene has CDR1 PRHDT and CDR2 FYEKMQ (reference sequence). CDR3 DNA sequence: TGTACCAGCAGCCCAAGCTCTGGAAACACCATATATTTT. Translated: CTSSPSSGNTIYF.

The chain combines TRBV27 with TRBJ2-1; 8 bases are shared with TRBD2. The CDR3 covers 17 residues. V dropped 7 bases and J dropped 7; count of bases not matched to a gene: 18. Germline CDR1 reads MNHEY; CDR2 reads SMNVEV (reference sequence). The CDR3 coding sequence is TGTGCCAGCACCCTCAACGTCCCTACCGGGAGGGCGAATGAGCAGTTCTTC. It codes for CASTLNVPTGRANEQFF.

This clonotype occurred many times. The chain combines TRBV19 with TRBJ2-7; 7 nucleotides line up with TRBD2. Germline V gene data show CDR1 as LNHDA and CDR2 as SQIVND (reference sequence). J was trimmed by 3 bases and V by 5 bases; bases with no gene match: 10. The CDR3 runs 15 residues. The CDR3 nucleotides read TGTGCCAGTAGTGACAGTGCTAGCGGATACTACGAGCAGTACTTC. Translating it yields CASSDSASGYYEQYF. Combining the CDR3 with reference TRBV19 and TRBJ2-7 gives the whole variable domain DGGITQSPKYLFRKEGQNVTLSCEQNLNHDAMYWYRQDPGQGLRLIYYSQIVNDFQKGDIAEGYSVSREKKESFPLTVTSAQKNPTAFYLCASSDSASGYYEQYFGPGTRLTVT.

This clonotype was counted ten times or more. The chain has TRBV11-3 and TRBJ2-3; 8 bases align to TRBD2. The CDR3 runs to 15 residues. Germline V gene lookup returns CDR1 SGHNT and CDR2 YENEEA. Trimming cost V 7 bases and J 1 base; bases outside gene matches: 7. The CDR3 loop is CASTYLGGGTDTQYF. As DNA, the CDR3 is TGTGCCAGCACCTATCTCGGGGGGGGCACAGATACGCAGTATTTT.

This clonotype was picked up a small number of times. The chain has TRBV25-1 and TRBJ1-1; D remains ambiguous. V gave up 1 base and J gave up 3 bases, with 12 bases separating them. The germline V gene encodes CDR1 MGHDK and CDR2 SYGVNS. The CDR3 runs to 15 residues. As DNA, the CDR3 is TGTGCCAGCAGTGAATCCCGATGGGGATACACTGAAGCTTTCTTT. Its protein is CASSESRWGYTEAFF.

Remarks on this clonotype: This could be a read error, since a much larger clone is one nucleotide away. The J gene is TRBJ1-2, the V gene TRBV28, with D perhaps matching TRBD1 (6 bases). V lost 2 bases, J lost 4 bases, and 14 bases lay in between. CDR3 length equals 15 residues. Looked up from germline, CDR1 is MDHEN and CDR2 is SYDVKM. Written as DNA, the CDR3 is TGTGCCAGCAGTTTAGGGCAGGGGTTATTCTATGGCTACACCTTC. Amino acids: CASSLGQGLFYGYTF.

A few counts support this clonotype. The genes are TRBV7-6 and TRBJ1-1, with TRBD1 identical over 8 bases. Per the germline V gene, CDR1 is SGHVS and CDR2 is FNYEAQ. The CDR3 consists of 13 residues. V shed 1 base, J shed 8 bases, and the junction held 3 bases outside the gene matches. The CDR3: CASSLGQGKEAFF. DNA of the CDR3: TGTGCCAGCAGCTTAGGACAGGGGAAAGAAGCTTTCTTT. The full variable domain, completed using reference TRBV7-6 and TRBJ1-1, is GAGVSQSPRYKVTKRGQDVALRCDPISGHVSLYWYRQALGQGPEFLTYFNYEAQQDKSGLPNDRFSAERPEGSISTLTIQRTEQRDSAMYRCASSLGQGKEAFFGQGTRLTVV.

By its share, this clonotype is medium-sized. The chain combines TRBV7-2 with TRBJ2-3; D ambiguous. The germline V gene encodes CDR1 SGHTA and CDR2 FQGNSA. Trimming stripped 7 bases from V and 2 bases from J, with 13 bases between. This CDR3 contains 14 residues. The CDR3 region is CASISAAFTDTQYF. CDR3 DNA sequence: TGTGCCAGCATTAGTGCAGCCTTCACAGATACGCAGTATTTT.

This chain connects TRBV7-9 to TRBJ2-1, with 9 bases fitting TRBD2. This CDR3 comprises 16 residues. Trimming took 3 bases from V and 8 from J; bases not matched to a gene: 11. Per germline, CDR1 SEHNR and CDR2 FQNEAQ (reference sequence). The DNA for the CDR3 is TGTGCCAGCAGCTTGTCTAGCGGGATGAGAGGGGATGAGCAGTTCTTC. It translates to CASSLSSGMRGDEQFF.

As for this clonotype: A single base separates this from a much larger clone, so it may be a read error. This sequence joins TRBV20-1 and TRBJ2-4; 8 nucleotides line up with TRBD1. Germline V gives CDR1 DFQATT, CDR2 SNEGSKA (reference sequence). V dropped 1 base and J dropped 8; count of bases not matched to a gene: 4. The CDR3 has 13 amino acids. The CDR3 DNA reads TGCAGTGCTAGAGCAGGGGGCCAAGACATTCAGTACTTC. Amino acid sequence: CSARAGGQDIQYF.

This clonotype was seen a handful of times. CDR3 sequence: CASSPGTSGREQYF. CDR3 nucleotide sequence: TGTGCCAGCAGCCCCGGGACTAGCGGGAGGGAGCAGTACTTC. The chain uses TRBV7-8 and TRBJ2-7, with TRBD2 matching over 15 bases. Germline CDR1 reads SGHVS; CDR2 reads FQNEAQ. This CDR3 region has 14 residues. The V and J ends lost 5 bases and 7 bases, in that order; junction bases with no gene match: 3.

This rearrangement joins TRBV30 to TRBJ2-1; D is uncertain. Trimming pared 5 bases from V and 6 bases from J, leaving 11 bases between. The germline V gene encodes CDR1 GTSNPN and CDR2 SVGIG (reference sequence). The CDR3 consists of 12 residues. Here the CDR3 reads CAWDGMGNEQFF. The DNA of the CDR3 is TGTGCCTGGGATGGGATGGGCAATGAGCAGTTCTTC.

This clonotype was counted at least ten times. The V gene is TRBV6-6, the J gene TRBJ2-1; no clear D. V was clipped by 0 bases and J by 8 bases, with 17 bases between them. The CDR3 is 16 amino acids. CDR1 is MNHNY and CDR2 is SVGAGI in the germline V gene (reference sequence). CDR3 in amino acids: CASSYSVALGLDEQFF. CDR3 in DNA: TGTGCCAGCAGTTACTCGGTAGCCTTGGGTTTAGATGAGCAGTTCTTC.

The chain couples TRBV7-9 to TRBJ2-3; possibly TRBD2 for D (6 bases). There are 15 residues in the CDR3. Germline CDR1 is SEHNR and CDR2 is FQNEAQ (reference sequence). V lost 4 bases and J 2 bases, leaving 13 bases between the germline ends. Written as DNA, the CDR3 is TGTGCCAGCAGCTCCTTGGGGGGTCTCACAGATACGCAGTATTTT. As protein: CASSSLGGLTDTQYF. Complete variable domain (other parts from reference TRBV7-9 and TRBJ2-3): DTGVSQNPRHKITKRGQNVTFRCDPISEHNRLYWYRQTLGQGPEFLTYFQNEAQLEKSRLLSDRFSAERPKGSFSTLEIQRTEQGDSAMYLCASSSLGGLTDTQYFGPGTRLTVL.

This clonotype is termed medium-sized. V is TRBV4-1 and J is TRBJ2-7; the D call may be TRBD1 or TRBD2 (7 bases each). The CDR3 consists of 15 residues. CDR1 and CDR2 (germline): MGHRA, YSYEKL. The V end lost 3 bases, the J end lost 1 base, and 13 bases lay between the germline ends. For the CDR3, the DNA is TGCGCCAGCAGCCATTCAGGGGGGGGGTCCTACGAGCAGTACTTC. Translation: CASSHSGGGSYEQYF.